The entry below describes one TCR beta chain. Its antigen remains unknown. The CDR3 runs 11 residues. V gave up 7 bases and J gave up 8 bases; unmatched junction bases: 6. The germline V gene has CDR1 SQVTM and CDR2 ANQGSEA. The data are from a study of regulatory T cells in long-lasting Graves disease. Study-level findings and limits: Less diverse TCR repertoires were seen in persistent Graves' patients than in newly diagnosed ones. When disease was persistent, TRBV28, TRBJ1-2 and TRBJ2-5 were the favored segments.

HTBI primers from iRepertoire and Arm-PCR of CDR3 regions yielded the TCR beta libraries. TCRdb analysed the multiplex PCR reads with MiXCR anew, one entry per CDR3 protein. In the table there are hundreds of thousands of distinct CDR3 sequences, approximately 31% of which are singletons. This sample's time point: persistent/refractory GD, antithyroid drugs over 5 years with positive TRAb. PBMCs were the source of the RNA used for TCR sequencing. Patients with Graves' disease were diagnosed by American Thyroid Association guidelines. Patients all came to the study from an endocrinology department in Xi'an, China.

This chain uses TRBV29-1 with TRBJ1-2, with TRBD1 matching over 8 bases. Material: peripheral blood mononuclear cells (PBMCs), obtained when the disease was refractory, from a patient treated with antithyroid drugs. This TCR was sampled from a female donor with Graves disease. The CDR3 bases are TGCAGCGCTGGGACAGGAGGCGGCTACACCTTC. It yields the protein CSAGTGGGYTF.